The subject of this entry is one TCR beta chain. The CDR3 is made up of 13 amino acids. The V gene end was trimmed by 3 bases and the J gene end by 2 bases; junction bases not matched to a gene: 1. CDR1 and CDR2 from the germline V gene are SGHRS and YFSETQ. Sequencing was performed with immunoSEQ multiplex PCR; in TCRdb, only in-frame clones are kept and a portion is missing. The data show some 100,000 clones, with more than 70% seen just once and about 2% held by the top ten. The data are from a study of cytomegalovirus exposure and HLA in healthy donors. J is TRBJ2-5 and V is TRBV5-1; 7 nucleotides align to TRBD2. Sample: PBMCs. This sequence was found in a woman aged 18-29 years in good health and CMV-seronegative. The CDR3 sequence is CASSWEGQETQYF. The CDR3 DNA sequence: TGCGCCAGCAGCTGGGAGGGACAAGAGACCCAGTACTTC.